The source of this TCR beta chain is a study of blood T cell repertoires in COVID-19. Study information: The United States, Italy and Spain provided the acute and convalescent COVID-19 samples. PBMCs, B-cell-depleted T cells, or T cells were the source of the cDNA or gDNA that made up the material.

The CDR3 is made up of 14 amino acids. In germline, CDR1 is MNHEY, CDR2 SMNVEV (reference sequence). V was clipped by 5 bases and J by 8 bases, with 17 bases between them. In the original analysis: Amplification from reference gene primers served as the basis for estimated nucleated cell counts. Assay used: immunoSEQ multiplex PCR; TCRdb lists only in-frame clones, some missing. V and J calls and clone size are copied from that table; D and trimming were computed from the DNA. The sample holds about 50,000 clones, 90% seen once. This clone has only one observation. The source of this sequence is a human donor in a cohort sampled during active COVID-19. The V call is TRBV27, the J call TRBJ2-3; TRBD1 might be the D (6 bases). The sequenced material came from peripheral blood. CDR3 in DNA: TGTGCCAGCAGTCCACAAGATGGGGGCTTTACGCAGTATTTT. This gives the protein CASSPQDGGFTQYF.